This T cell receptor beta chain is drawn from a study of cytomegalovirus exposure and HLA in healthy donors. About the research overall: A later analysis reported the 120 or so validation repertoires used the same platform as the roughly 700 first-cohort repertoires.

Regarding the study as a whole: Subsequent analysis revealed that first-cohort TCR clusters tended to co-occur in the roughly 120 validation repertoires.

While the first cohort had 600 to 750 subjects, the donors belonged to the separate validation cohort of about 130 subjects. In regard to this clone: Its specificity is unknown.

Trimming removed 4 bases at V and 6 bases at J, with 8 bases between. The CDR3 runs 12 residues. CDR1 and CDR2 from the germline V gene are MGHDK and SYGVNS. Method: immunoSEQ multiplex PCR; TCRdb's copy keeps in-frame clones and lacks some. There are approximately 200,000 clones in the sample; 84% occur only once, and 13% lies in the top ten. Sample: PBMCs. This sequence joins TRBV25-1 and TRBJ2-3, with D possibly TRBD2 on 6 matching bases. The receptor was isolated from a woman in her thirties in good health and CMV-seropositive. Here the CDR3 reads CASSVGGDTQYF. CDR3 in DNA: TGTGCCAGCAGTGTGGGGGGTGATACGCAGTATTTT.